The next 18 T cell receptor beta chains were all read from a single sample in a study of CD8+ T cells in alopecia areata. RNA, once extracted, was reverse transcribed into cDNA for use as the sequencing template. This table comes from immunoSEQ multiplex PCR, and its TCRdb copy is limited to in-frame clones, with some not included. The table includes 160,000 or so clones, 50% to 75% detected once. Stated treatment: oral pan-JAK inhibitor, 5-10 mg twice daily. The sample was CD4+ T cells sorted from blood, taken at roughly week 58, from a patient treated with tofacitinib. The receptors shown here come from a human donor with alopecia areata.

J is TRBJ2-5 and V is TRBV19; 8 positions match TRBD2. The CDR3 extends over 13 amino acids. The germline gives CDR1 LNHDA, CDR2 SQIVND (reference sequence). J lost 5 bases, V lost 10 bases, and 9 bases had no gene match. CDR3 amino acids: CATSSGAAETQYF. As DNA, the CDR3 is TGTGCCACCAGTAGCGGGGCGGCGGAGACCCAGTACTTC.

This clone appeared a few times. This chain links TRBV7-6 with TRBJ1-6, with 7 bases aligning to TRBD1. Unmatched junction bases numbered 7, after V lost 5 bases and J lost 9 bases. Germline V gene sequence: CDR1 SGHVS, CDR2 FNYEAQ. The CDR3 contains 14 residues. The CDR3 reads CASSRDSYRSPLHF. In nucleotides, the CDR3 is TGTGCCAGCAGCCGGGACAGTTACCGTTCACCCCTCCACTTT.

CDR3 region: CASSPQVNTEAFF. The CDR3 DNA reads as TGTGCCAGCAGTCCTCAGGTGAACACTGAAGCTTTCTTT. The gene calls are TRBV6-6 and TRBJ1-1; D gene unclear. The germline V and J ends were trimmed by 5 bases and 0 bases, with 7 bases remaining between them. The CDR3 is 13 amino acids. Germline CDR1 MNHNY, CDR2 SVGAGI (reference sequence).

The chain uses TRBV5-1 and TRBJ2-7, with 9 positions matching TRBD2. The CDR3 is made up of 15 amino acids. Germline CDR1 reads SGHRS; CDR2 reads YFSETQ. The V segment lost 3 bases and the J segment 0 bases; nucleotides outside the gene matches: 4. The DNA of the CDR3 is TGCGCCAGCAGCTACTCGACTAGCGGCTCCTACGAGCAGTACTTC. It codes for CASSYSTSGSYEQYF.

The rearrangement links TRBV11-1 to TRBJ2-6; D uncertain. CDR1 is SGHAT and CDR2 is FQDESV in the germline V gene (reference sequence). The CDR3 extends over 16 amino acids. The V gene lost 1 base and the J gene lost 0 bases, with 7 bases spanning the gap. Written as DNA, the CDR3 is TGTGCCAGCAGCTTAGGAGTGAGCTCTGGGGCCAACGTCCTGACTTTC. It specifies CASSLGVSSGANVLTF.

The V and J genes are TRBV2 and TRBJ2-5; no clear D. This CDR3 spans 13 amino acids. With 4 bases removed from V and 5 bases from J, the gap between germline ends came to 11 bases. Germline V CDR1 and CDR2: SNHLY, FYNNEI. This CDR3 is CASSVGSRETQYF. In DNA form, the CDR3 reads TGTGCCAGCAGTGTAGGTAGCCGCGAGACCCAGTACTTC.

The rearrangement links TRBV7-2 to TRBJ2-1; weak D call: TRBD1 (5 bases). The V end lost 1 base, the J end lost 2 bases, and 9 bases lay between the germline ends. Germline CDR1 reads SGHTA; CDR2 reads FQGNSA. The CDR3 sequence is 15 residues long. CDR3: CASSLDRGPYNEQFF. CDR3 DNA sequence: TGTGCCAGCAGCTTAGATAGGGGCCCCTACAATGAGCAGTTCTTC.

CDR3 DNA: TGTGCCAGCAGCCAAGGGGGAGATACGCAGTATTTT. It specifies CASSQGGDTQYF. The chain uses TRBV7-2 and TRBJ2-3, with D perhaps matching TRBD1 (6 bases). The ends were cut back, 5 bases at V and 5 bases at J, with 8 bases in the middle. Per the germline V gene, CDR1 is SGHTA and CDR2 is FQGNSA. The CDR3 extends over 12 amino acids. The full variable domain, its missing parts supplied by reference TRBV7-2 and TRBJ2-3, is GAGVSQSPSNKVTEKGKDVELRCDPISGHTALYWYRQSLGQGLEFLIYFQGNSAPDKSGLPSDRFSAERTGGSVSTLTIQRTQQEDSAVYLCASSQGGDTQYFGPGTRLTVL.

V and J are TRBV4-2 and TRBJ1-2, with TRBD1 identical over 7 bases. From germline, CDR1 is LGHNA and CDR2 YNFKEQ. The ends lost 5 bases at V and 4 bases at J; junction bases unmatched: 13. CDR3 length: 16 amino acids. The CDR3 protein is CASSTMKGQTLYGYTF. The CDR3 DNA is TGTGCCAGCAGCACCATGAAGGGACAGACACTCTATGGCTACACCTTC.

This chain's CDR3 is CATSRSQEAYEQYF. CDR3 nucleotide sequence: TGTGCCACCAGCAGATCACAGGAAGCCTACGAGCAGTACTTC. V is TRBV15 and J is TRBJ2-7; D is perhaps TRBD1 (5 bases). V was pared by 2 bases and J by 2 bases, with 10 bases between. The CDR3 contains 14 residues. Germline assignment: CDR1 LNHNV and CDR2 YYDKDF (reference sequence). The full variable domain, with the rest looked up from reference TRBV15 and TRBJ2-7, is DAMVIQNPRYQVTQFGKPVTLSCSQTLNHNVMYWYQQKSSQAPKLLFHYYDKDFNNEADTPDNFQSRRPNTSFCFLDIRSPGLGDTAMYLCATSRSQEAYEQYFGPGTRLTVT.

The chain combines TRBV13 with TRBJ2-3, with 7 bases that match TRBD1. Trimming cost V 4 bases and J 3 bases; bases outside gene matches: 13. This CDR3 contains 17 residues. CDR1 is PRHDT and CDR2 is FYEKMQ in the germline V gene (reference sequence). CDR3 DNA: TGTGCCAGCAGCTGGATCCGGGACAGCATCTCAACAGATACGCAGTATTTT. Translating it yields CASSWIRDSISTDTQYF.

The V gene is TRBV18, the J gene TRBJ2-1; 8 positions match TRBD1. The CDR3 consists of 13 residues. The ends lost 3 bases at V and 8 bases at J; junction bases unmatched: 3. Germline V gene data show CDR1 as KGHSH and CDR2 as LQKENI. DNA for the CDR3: TGTGCCAGCTCACCCATACAGGGGGATGAGCAGTTCTTC. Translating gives CASSPIQGDEQFF.

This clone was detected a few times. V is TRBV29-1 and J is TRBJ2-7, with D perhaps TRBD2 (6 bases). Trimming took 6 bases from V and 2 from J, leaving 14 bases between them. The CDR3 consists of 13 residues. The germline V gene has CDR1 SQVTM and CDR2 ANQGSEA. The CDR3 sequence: CSVVGGRAYEQYF. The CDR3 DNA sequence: TGCAGCGTGGTTGGAGGGCGGGCCTACGAGCAGTACTTC.

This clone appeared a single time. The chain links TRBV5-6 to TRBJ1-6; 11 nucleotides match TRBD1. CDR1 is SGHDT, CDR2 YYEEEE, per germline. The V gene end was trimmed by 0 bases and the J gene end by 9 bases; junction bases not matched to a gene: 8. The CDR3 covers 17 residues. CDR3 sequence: CASSLGTGGIIGSPLHF. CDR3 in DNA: TGTGCCAGCAGCTTGGGGACAGGGGGCATCATCGGTTCACCCCTCCACTTT.

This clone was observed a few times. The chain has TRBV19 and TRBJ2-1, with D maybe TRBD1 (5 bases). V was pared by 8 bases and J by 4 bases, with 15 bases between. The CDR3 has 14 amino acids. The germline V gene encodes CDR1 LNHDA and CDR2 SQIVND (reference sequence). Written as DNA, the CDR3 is TGTGCCAGTGGGCCCCGGACACTTTACAATGAGCAGTTCTTC. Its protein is CASGPRTLYNEQFF. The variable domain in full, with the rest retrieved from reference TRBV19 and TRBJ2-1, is DGGITQSPKYLFRKEGQNVTLSCEQNLNHDAMYWYRQDPGQGLRLIYYSQIVNDFQKGDIAEGYSVSREKKESFPLTVTSAQKNPTAFYLCASGPRTLYNEQFFGPGTRLTVL.

CDR3 region: CASSRFGGGQETQYF. CDR3 nucleotide sequence: TGTGCCAGCAGCCGCTTTGGCGGGGGACAAGAGACCCAGTACTTC. The chain couples TRBV4-2 to TRBJ2-5, with 7 bases fitting TRBD2. The CDR3 has 15 residues. Germline assignment: CDR1 LGHNA and CDR2 YNFKEQ. V lost 4 bases and J lost 2; bases outside the gene matches: 7.

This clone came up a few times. CDR3 bases: TGCGCCAGCAGCTTGGAAGGAAGCACAGATACGCAGTATTTT. This sequence encodes CASSLEGSTDTQYF. This chain links TRBV5-1 with TRBJ2-3; D is unclear. This CDR3 is 14 amino acids long. V lost 0 bases, J lost 0 bases, and 5 bases lay in between. Germline CDR1 and CDR2: SGHRS and YFSETQ.

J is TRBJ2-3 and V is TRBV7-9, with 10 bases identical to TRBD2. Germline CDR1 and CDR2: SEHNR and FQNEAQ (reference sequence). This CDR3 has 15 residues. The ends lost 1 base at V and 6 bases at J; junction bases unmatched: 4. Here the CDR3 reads CASSLGGTSADTQYF. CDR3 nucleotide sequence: TGTGCCAGCAGCTTAGGAGGGACTAGCGCGGATACGCAGTATTTT.